These 20 T cell receptor beta chains originate from one sample sequenced in a study of shared clonotypes between healthy human individuals (dated by TCRdb to 2019 to 2021). The library was obtained by the immunoSEQ multiplex PCR assay. What TCRdb holds here is the immuneACCESS table cut down to in-frame rearrangements. Part of the clones is not present; checked against another copy, under half of the missing clones reflect an unresolved V gene, and the others are unexplained. This sample lists roughly 2.6 million clones; 85% to 95% were detected once. Around 0.14% of the sample belongs to the ten largest clones. The source material was naive CD4+ T cells sorted from blood. The cell subset or site tag for this specimen amounts to: CD45RA+ positively selected. The receptors stem from a man in his late teens or twenties in good health.

In its sample, this clone was seen a few times. In the same sample, other DNA sequences code for this CDR3. The chain combines TRBV27 with TRBJ1-4; TRBD1 is a possible D gene (6 bases). CDR3 length: 14 residues. V lost 1 base and J 5 bases, leaving 8 bases between the germline ends. The germline V gene has CDR1 MNHEY and CDR2 SMNVEV (reference sequence). This chain's CDR3 is CASSLWQGNEKLFF. The CDR3 DNA reads TGTGCCAGCAGTTTATGGCAGGGGAATGAAAAACTGTTTTTT.

V is TRBV29-1 and J is TRBJ1-1; no definite D call. The ends were cut back, 1 base at V and 2 bases at J, with 8 bases in the middle. Germline CDR1 and CDR2: SQVTM and ANQGSEA. CDR3 length: 13 amino acids. The DNA of the CDR3 is TGCAGCGTTGAAGGACGGCCCAACACTGAAGCTTTCTTT. As protein: CSVEGRPNTEAFF.

The V and J genes are TRBV6-5 and TRBJ2-6; D is unclear. V shed 6 bases and J shed 0 bases, with 9 bases lying between them. Germline assignment: CDR1 MNHEY and CDR2 SVGAGI. The CDR3 totals 15 residues. CDR3: CASSPDRSGANVLTF. The CDR3 DNA is TGTGCCAGCAGCCCCGACCGCTCTGGGGCCAACGTCCTGACTTTC.

The DNA for the CDR3 is TGCGCCAGCAGCTCGGAGGGTTCTGGCTACACCTTC. This codes for CASSSEGSGYTF. The V gene is TRBV5-1, the J gene TRBJ1-2; D gene ambiguous. Germline lookup yields CDR1 SGHRS and CDR2 YFSETQ. The CDR3 extends over 12 amino acids. The germline V and J ends were trimmed by 3 bases and 7 bases, with 10 bases remaining between them.

The chain links TRBV5-6 to TRBJ1-4; D call uncertain. The CDR3 covers 14 residues. Trimming removed 0 bases at V and 8 bases at J, with 11 bases between. CDR1 is SGHDT and CDR2 is YYEEEE in the germline V gene. The CDR3 region is CASSLDLAREKLFF. CDR3 coding DNA: TGTGCCAGCAGCTTGGACCTGGCCAGGGAAAAACTGTTTTTT. Drawing the rest from reference TRBV5-6 and TRBJ1-4, the complete variable domain is DAGVTQSPTHLIKTRGQQVTLRCSPKSGHDTVSWYQQALGQGPQFIFQYYEEEERQRGNFPDRFSGHQFPNYSSELNVNALLLGDSALYLCASSLDLAREKLFFGSGTQLSVL.

The chain carries TRBV5-1 and TRBJ1-1; maybe TRBD1 (5 bases). Germline assignment: CDR1 SGHRS and CDR2 YFSETQ. Trimming cost V 0 bases and J 0 bases, with 21 bases left between them. The CDR3 sequence is 19 residues long. CDR3 nucleotide sequence: TGCGCCAGCAGCTTGGCTTTGGGGGAGGGAATCTTTTTGAACACTGAAGCTTTCTTT. Protein product: CASSLALGEGIFLNTEAFF.

With regard to this clone: Other DNA sequences in this sample translate to the same CDR3. The chain combines TRBV19 with TRBJ1-1; possible D gene TRBD1, 5 bases. Germline CDR1 LNHDA, CDR2 SQIVND (reference sequence). This CDR3 is 13 amino acids long. The ends were cut back, 6 bases at V and 1 base at J, with 9 bases in the middle. For the CDR3, the DNA is TGTGCCAGTAGCGATACAGGGAACACTGAAGCTTTCTTT. It translates to CASSDTGNTEAFF.

This chain links TRBV27 with TRBJ1-5, with D maybe TRBD1 (6 bases). This CDR3 is built from 15 residues. Germline assignment: CDR1 MNHEY and CDR2 SMNVEV (reference sequence). With 8 bases removed from V and 0 bases from J, the gap between germline ends came to 14 bases. In nucleotides, the CDR3 is TGTGCCAGCGTACCACAGGGTAATAGCAATCAGCCCCAGCATTTT. This codes for CASVPQGNSNQPQHF.

The chain has TRBV5-1 and TRBJ1-3; D call uncertain. Germline V gene sequence: CDR1 SGHRS, CDR2 YFSETQ. The ends were cut back, 2 bases at V and 2 bases at J, with 14 bases in the middle. CDR3 length: 16 amino acids. The CDR3, as DNA: TGCGCCAGCAGCTTCGGTTGGGGAGCTCCTGGAAACACCATATATTTT. This codes for CASSFGWGAPGNTIYF. The whole variable domain, remainder taken from reference TRBV5-1 and TRBJ1-3, is KAGVTQTPRYLIKTRGQQVTLSCSPISGHRSVSWYQQTPGQGLQFLFEYFSETQRNKGNFPGRFSGRQFSNSRSEMNVSTLELGDSALYLCASSFGWGAPGNTIYFGEGSWLTVV.

The rearrangement uses TRBV27 and TRBJ1-5; D not resolved. V dropped 0 bases and J dropped 5 bases, with 8 bases sitting between them. The V gene's germline CDR1 is MNHEY and CDR2 SMNVEV (reference sequence). The CDR3 is made up of 14 amino acids. CDR3 amino acids: CASSLSPRDQPQHF. The CDR3 DNA reads TGTGCCAGCAGTTTATCCCCCCGGGATCAGCCCCAGCATTTT.

The chain joins TRBV7-6 to TRBJ2-1; 8 bases match TRBD2. This CDR3 region has 16 residues. The V segment lost 4 bases and the J segment 1 base; nucleotides outside the gene matches: 6. The germline CDR1 and CDR2 sequences are SGHVS and FNYEAQ. As DNA, the CDR3 is TGTGCCAGCAGCTCCTACGCGGGAGGATCCTACAATGAGCAGTTCTTC. It is translated as CASSSYAGGSYNEQFF.

The chain recombines TRBV18 with TRBJ2-7; 7 nucleotides line up with TRBD1. CDR1 KGHSH and CDR2 LQKENI come from the germline V gene. The CDR3 length is 14 residues. Unmatched junction bases numbered 3, after V lost 0 bases and J lost 4 bases. The CDR3 reads CASSPPGQKYEQYF. Written as DNA, the CDR3 is TGTGCCAGCTCACCACCGGGACAGAAATACGAGCAGTACTTC.

V and J are TRBV18 and TRBJ2-3; 10 nucleotides agree with TRBD2. The CDR3 is 16 residues long. The V gene's germline CDR1 is KGHSH and CDR2 LQKENI. J lost 0 bases, V lost 4 bases, and 4 bases had no gene match. CDR3 amino acids: CASSLTSGASTDTQYF. The DNA for the CDR3 is TGTGCCAGCTCACTCACTAGCGGGGCGAGCACAGATACGCAGTATTTT.

This chain uses TRBV7-2 with TRBJ1-2, with D hard to call. V was clipped by 1 base and J by 4 bases, with 7 bases between them. Germline lookup yields CDR1 SGHTA and CDR2 FQGNSA. The CDR3 is 13 amino acids. This CDR3 is CASSLGLTYGYTF. The DNA of the CDR3 is TGTGCCAGCAGCTTAGGTCTTACCTATGGCTACACCTTC.

The J gene is TRBJ2-2, the V gene TRBV7-2; D is ambiguous. The CDR3 loop spans 13 amino acids. V lost 5 bases and J 4 bases, leaving 8 bases between the germline ends. Looked up from germline, CDR1 is SGHTA and CDR2 is FQGNSA. In DNA, the CDR3 is TGTGCCAGCAGCCTCCTTCCCACCGGGGAGCTGTTTTTT. This sequence encodes CASSLLPTGELFF.

Regarding this clone: Other DNA sequences in the sample encode the same CDR3. The rearrangement uses TRBV6-1 and TRBJ1-1; D unresolved. The germline V gene encodes CDR1 MNHNS and CDR2 SASEGT. The V gene lost 4 bases and the J gene lost 1 base, with 7 bases spanning the gap. The CDR3 spans 13 residues. CDR3 sequence reads: CASSVDPNTEAFF. Here the CDR3 DNA reads TGTGCCAGCAGTGTCGATCCGAACACTGAAGCTTTCTTT.

The chain's CDR3 is CASKPQGAGLGYTF. The CDR3 nucleotides are TGTGCCAGCAAACCTCAGGGGGCAGGACTCGGCTACACCTTC. V gene TRBV6-5 combines with J gene TRBJ1-2, with 8 bases matching TRBD1. This CDR3 has 14 amino acids. Germline loops: CDR1 MNHEY, CDR2 SVGAGI. V lost 7 bases to trimming and J lost 8 bases; unmatched junction nucleotides: 12.

The rearrangement links TRBV5-5 to TRBJ2-7; 8 bases match TRBD1. Germline values: CDR1 SGHKS, CDR2 YYEKEE (reference sequence). After removal of 4 bases from V and 4 bases from J, the junction contained 13 bases not matched to a gene. This CDR3 region has 16 residues. DNA for the CDR3: TGTGCCAGCAGCCCCGGACAGGGTAAGGTCGCGTACGAGCAGTACTTC. This gives the protein CASSPGQGKVAYEQYF. Filled out from reference TRBV5-5 and TRBJ2-7, the complete variable domain reads DAGVTQSPTHLIKTRGQQVTLRCSPISGHKSVSWYQQVLGQGPQFIFQYYEKEERGRGNFPDRFSARQFPNYSSELNVNALLLGDSALYLCASSPGQGKVAYEQYFGPGTRLTVT.

V gene TRBV11-3 combines with J gene TRBJ2-5, with 7 bases identical to TRBD1. The trim removed 1 base at V and 5 bases at J, leaving 13 bases unmatched. The germline V gene has CDR1 SGHNT and CDR2 YENEEA. CDR3 length equals 17 residues. The CDR3 DNA is TGTGCCAGCAGCTTAGGGACAGGATTGAATAAGCTGGAGACCCAGTACTTC. It encodes CASSLGTGLNKLETQYF.

Of note for this clone: Distinct nucleotide sequences in the sample also encode this CDR3. The chain employs TRBV30 and TRBJ2-7; no firm D call. CDR1 GTSNPN and CDR2 SVGIG come from the germline V gene (reference sequence). V was pared by 1 base and J by 3 bases, with 7 bases between. This CDR3 region has 12 residues. Here the CDR3 DNA reads TGTGCCTGGAGTGCAGGCAGCTACGAGCAGTACTTC. Its translation: CAWSAGSYEQYF.